The TCR beta chain under discussion was sequenced for a study of blood T cell repertoires in COVID-19. Across the whole study: Samples taken during acute and convalescent COVID-19 were collected in the United States, Italy and Spain. PBMCs, B-cell-depleted T cells, or T cells provided the cDNA or gDNA that made up the material.

V was cut by 0 bases and J by 3 bases, with 8 bases left in between. The CDR3 has 14 residues. Looked up from germline, CDR1 is KGHSH and CDR2 is LQKENI. Methods used by the authors: Amplification with reference gene primers provided the estimates of nucleated cell counts. The method was immunoSEQ multiplex PCR; TCRdb's version includes in-frame clones alone and lacks a portion of them. Clone size and V and J calls were adopted from that table, with D and trimming inferred from the DNA. The sample has 70,000 to 95,000 clones; about 80% are singletons. The TCR comes from a human donor in a cohort sampled during active COVID-19. The specimen was peripheral blood. The chain carries TRBV18 and TRBJ2-5; D is ambiguous. The CDR3 bases are TGTGCCAGCTCACCACCGTCTCAGAAAGAGACCCAGTACTTC. This translates into CASSPPSQKETQYF.